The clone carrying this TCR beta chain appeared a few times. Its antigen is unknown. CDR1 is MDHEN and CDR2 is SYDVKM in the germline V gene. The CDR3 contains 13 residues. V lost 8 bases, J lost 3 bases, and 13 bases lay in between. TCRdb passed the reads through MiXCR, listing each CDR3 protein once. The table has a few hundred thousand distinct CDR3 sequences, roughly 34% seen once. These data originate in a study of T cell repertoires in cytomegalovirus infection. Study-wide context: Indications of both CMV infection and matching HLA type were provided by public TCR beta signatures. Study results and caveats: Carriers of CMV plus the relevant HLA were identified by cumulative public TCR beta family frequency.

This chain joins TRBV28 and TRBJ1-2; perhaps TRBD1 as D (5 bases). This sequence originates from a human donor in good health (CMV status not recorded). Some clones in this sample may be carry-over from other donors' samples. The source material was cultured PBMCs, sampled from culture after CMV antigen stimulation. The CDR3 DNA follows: TGTGCCAGCGTGAAAGGGGATGACTATGGCTACACCTTC. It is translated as CASVKGDDYGYTF.